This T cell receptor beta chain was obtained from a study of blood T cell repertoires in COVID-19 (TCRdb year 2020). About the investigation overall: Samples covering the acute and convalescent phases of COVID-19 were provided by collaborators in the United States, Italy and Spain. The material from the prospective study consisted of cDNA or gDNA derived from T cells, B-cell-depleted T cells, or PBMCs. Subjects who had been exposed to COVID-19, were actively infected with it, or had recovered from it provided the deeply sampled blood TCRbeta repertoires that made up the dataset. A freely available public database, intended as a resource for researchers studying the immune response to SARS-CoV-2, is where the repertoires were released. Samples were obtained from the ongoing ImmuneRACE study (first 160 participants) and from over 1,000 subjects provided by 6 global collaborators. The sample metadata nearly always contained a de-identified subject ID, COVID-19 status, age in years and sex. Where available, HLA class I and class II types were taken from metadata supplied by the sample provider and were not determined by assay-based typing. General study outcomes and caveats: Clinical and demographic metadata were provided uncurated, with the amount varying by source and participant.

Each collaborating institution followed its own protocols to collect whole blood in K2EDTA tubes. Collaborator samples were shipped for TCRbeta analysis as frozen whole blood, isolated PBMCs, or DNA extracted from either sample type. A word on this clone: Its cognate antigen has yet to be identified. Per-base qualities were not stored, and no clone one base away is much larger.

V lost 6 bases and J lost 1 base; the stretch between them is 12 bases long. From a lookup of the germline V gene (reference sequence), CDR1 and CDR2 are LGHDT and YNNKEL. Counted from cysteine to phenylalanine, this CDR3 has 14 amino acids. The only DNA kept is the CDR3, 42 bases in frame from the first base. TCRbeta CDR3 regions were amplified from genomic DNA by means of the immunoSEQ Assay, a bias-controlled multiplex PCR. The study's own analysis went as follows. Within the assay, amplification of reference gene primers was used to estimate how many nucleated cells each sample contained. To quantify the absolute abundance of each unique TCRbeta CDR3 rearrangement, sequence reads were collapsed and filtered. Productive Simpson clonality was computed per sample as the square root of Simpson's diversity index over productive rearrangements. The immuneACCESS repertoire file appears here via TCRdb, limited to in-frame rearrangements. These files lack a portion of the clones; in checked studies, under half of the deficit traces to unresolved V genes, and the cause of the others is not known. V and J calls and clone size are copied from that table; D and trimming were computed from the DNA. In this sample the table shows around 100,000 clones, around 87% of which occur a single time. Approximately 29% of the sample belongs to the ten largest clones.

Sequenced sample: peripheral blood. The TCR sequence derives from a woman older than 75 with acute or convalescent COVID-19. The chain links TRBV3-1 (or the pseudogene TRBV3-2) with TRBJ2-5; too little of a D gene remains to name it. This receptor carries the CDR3 CASSLRLLQETQYF. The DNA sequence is TGTGCCAGCAGTCTCAGGCTACTCCAAGAGACCCAGTACTTC.